This entry lists 18 T cell receptor beta chains sequenced from one sample in a study of lymphopenia after photon versus proton radiotherapy. Only in-frame clones appear in the TCRdb table, and some are missing; sequencing was by immunoSEQ multiplex PCR. Among 55,000 to 75,000 clones listed, approximately 90% were seen once. The sample here was peripheral blood, taken from a patient treated with photon-based radiotherapy. These receptors came from a woman in her sixties or seventies with pancreatic cancer.

The chain has TRBV10-3 and TRBJ2-3; the D gene could be TRBD1 or TRBD2 (5 bases each). The CDR3 covers 12 residues. The V end lost 11 bases, the J end lost 2 bases, and 11 bases lay between the germline ends. Germline CDR1 ENHRY, CDR2 SYGVKD. The CDR3: CAAGADTDTQYF. The CDR3 DNA sequence: TGTGCCGCCGGGGCGGACACAGATACGCAGTATTTT.

The chain uses TRBV7-6 and TRBJ2-3; the match to TRBD2 covers 11 bases. The junction had 6 bases not matched to a gene; V was cut back by 1 base and J by 3 bases. The CDR3 covers 17 residues. Germline V CDR1 and CDR2: SGHVS, FNYEAQ. For the CDR3, the DNA is TGTGCCAGCAGCTTAGAAAGTCTAGCGGGAGGTACAGATACGCAGTATTTT. It encodes CASSLESLAGGTDTQYF.

The V call is TRBV6-5, the J call TRBJ1-1; D is undetermined. Trimming left V 7 bases short and J 0 bases short, with 15 bases between. The CDR3 spans 15 residues. CDR1 is MNHEY, CDR2 SVGAGI, per germline. This CDR3 reads CASKEDRGLNTEAFF. DNA of the CDR3: TGTGCCAGCAAAGAGGATAGAGGGCTGAACACTGAAGCTTTCTTT.

The rearrangement uses TRBV9 and TRBJ2-4; 9 bases fit TRBD2. V shed 1 base, J shed 3 bases, and the junction held 2 bases outside the gene matches. Looked up from germline, CDR1 is SGDLS and CDR2 is YYNGEE. This CDR3 contains 15 residues. CDR3 coding DNA: TGTGCCAGCAGCGTAACAGCGGGAGGCAAAAACATTCAGTACTTC. Translated, it gives CASSVTAGGKNIQYF.

This clone has a single count. This chain joins TRBV19 and TRBJ1-3; no definite D call. Trimming removed 8 bases at V and 7 bases at J, with 15 bases between. Per germline, CDR1 LNHDA and CDR2 SQIVND (reference sequence). This CDR3 is 13 amino acids long. CDR3 sequence (DNA): TGTGCCAGTTCCAGTGTCGGACGGAACACCATATATTTT. Residues: CASSSVGRNTIYF.

J is TRBJ1-4 and V is TRBV2; perhaps TRBD1 as D (6 bases). Looked up from germline, CDR1 is SNHLY and CDR2 is FYNNEI. The CDR3 consists of 13 residues. Trimming left V 6 bases short and J 8 bases short, with 13 bases between. CDR3 coding DNA: TGTGCCAGCAGCAACCAGGGGACCGAAAAACTGTTTTTT. Translation gives CASSNQGTEKLFF.

The genes are TRBV10-3 and TRBJ2-7; D possibly corresponds to TRBD2 (5 bases). CDR1 and CDR2 (germline): ENHRY, SYGVKD. This CDR3 region has 13 residues. The V end lost 4 bases, the J end lost 3 bases, and 10 bases lay between the germline ends. This CDR3 reads CAISVRADYEQYF. The CDR3 region has the DNA TGTGCCATCAGTGTTCGAGCGGACTACGAGCAGTACTTC.

The chain carries TRBV7-3 and TRBJ2-3; 10 bases are a match to TRBD2. From germline, CDR1 is SGHTA and CDR2 FQGTGA. With V trimmed by 6 bases and J by 6 bases, 6 bases remained unmatched. The CDR3 consists of 14 residues. The DNA for the CDR3 is TGTGCCAGCAGTCCATCTAGCGGGAGTGATACGCAGTATTTT. It codes for CASSPSSGSDTQYF.

The chain couples TRBV25-1 to TRBJ1-2; possibly TRBD1 for D (6 bases). Germline V gene data show CDR1 as MGHDK and CDR2 as SYGVNS. CDR3 length equals 14 residues. The ends were cut back, 6 bases at V and 6 bases at J, with 17 bases in the middle. Here the CDR3 reads CASRAQGLEHGYTF. The CDR3 nucleotides are TGTGCCAGCAGGGCCCAGGGGTTGGAGCATGGCTACACCTTC.

This sequence joins TRBV10-3 and TRBJ2-5; 9 bases are a match to TRBD2. Germline CDR1 ENHRY, CDR2 SYGVKD. CDR3 size: 16 residues. V lost 11 bases, J lost 5 bases, and 18 bases stayed unmatched. CDR3 in DNA: TGTGCCTCCCGTGGGGAGCGGGAGGAGAAGTGGGAGACCCAGTACTTC. Translation gives CASRGEREEKWETQYF.

CDR3 in DNA: TGCGCCAGCAGCCAAGATCTACCTCCCAATCAGCCCCAGCATTTT. This codes for CASSQDLPPNQPQHF. The chain couples TRBV4-3 to TRBJ1-5, with D hard to call. The CDR3 consists of 15 residues. Germline V gene sequence: CDR1 LGHNA, CDR2 YSLEER. Trimming cost V 0 bases and J 3 bases, with 9 bases left between them.

This clone appeared a single time. The CDR3 loop is CASVLVGTVGYGYTF. The DNA for the CDR3 is TGTGCCAGCGTCCTTGTGGGGACAGTGGGCTATGGCTACACCTTC. The chain uses TRBV5-4 and TRBJ1-2; the match to TRBD1 covers 7 bases. Germline CDR1 SGHNT, CDR2 YYREEE (reference sequence). V shed 7 bases and J 4 bases; nucleotides not matched to a gene: 13. The CDR3 has 15 residues.

Written as DNA, the CDR3 is TGTGCCAGCTCCGGGGGGAGCAATCAGCCCCAGCATTTT. Amino acids: CASSGGSNQPQHF. V gene TRBV21-1 combines with J gene TRBJ1-5. TRBV21-1 has pseudogene status. The length of the CDR3 is 13 residues.

This clone appeared a few times. The chain combines TRBV20-1 with TRBJ1-2, with D perhaps matching TRBD1 (6 bases). The V end lost 5 bases, the J end lost 5 bases, and 9 bases lay between the germline ends. Germline V CDR1 and CDR2: DFQATT, SNEGSKA (reference sequence). This CDR3 spans 11 amino acids. The CDR3, as DNA: TGCAGTGCTCGGACAGTTTATGGCTACACCTTC. Its protein is CSARTVYGYTF.

The CDR3 is CAISEGQGISEQYF. DNA for the CDR3: TGTGCCATCAGTGAGGGACAGGGAATATCCGAGCAGTACTTC. V gene TRBV10-3 combines with J gene TRBJ2-7, with 8 bases that match TRBD1. This CDR3 spans 14 amino acids. Germline CDR1 and CDR2: ENHRY and SYGVKD. Trimming cost V 2 bases and J 6 bases; bases outside gene matches: 6.

The genes are TRBV21-1 and TRBJ2-1; the table's D call of TRBD1 was not tested on the DNA. TRBV21-1 is a pseudogene. There are 14 residues in the CDR3. The CDR3 region has the DNA TGTGCCAGCATCCCGGGACAGGGGTACAATGAGCAGTTCTTC. Its protein is CASIPGQGYNEQFF.

This chain joins TRBV6-1 and TRBJ1-5; D is uncertain. V shed 7 bases and J shed 3 bases, with 16 bases lying between them. Germline V CDR1 and CDR2: MNHNS, SASEGT. The CDR3 consists of 15 residues. CDR3 nucleotides: TGTGCCAGCACTCTAGTCTGGGCAGTCAATCAGCCCCAGCATTTT. Encoded protein: CASTLVWAVNQPQHF.

The J gene is TRBJ1-1, the V gene TRBV7-9; no firm D call. V shed 3 bases and J shed 8 bases, with 10 bases lying between them. In germline, CDR1 is SEHNR, CDR2 FQNEAQ (reference sequence). The CDR3 loop spans 12 amino acids. The CDR3 DNA is TGTGCCAGCAGCTTGCCCCGGGTGGAAGCTTTCTTT. Residues: CASSLPRVEAFF.